The following is a T cell receptor beta chain sequence with its context. The target antigen is unknown. The data were obtained in a study of OX40 agonist ivuxolimab in advanced cancers. In the study overall: Participants could have had prior anti-PD-1, anti-PD-L1 or anti-CTLA-4 therapy, and about 37% had some. Among those treated, three patients had partial responses, one with hepatocellular carcinoma and two with cutaneous melanoma. Study findings and constraints: Specificity for antigen went undetermined in the expanded peripheral T cells. Averaging showed that CD8+ T cells had more expanded clones than CD4+ did.

The J segment lost 4 bases and the V segment lost 1 base, leaving 4 bases of the junction unmatched. The CDR3 sequence is 16 residues long. The V gene's germline CDR1 is SGHDT and CDR2 YYEEEE. Libraries were prepared by immunoSEQ multiplex PCR; TCRdb keeps only in-frame clonotypes and omits some of them. The sample has fewer than 90,000 clones; 91% are singletons. Source: CD4+ or CD8+ T cells sorted from blood, taken in a trial of the OX40 agonist ivuxolimab. The sequence was collected from an adult with an advanced solid tumor such as melanoma, head and neck, liver or kidney cancer. V is TRBV5-6 and J is TRBJ2-5; 13 bases agree with TRBD2. As DNA, the CDR3 is TGTGCCAGCAGCTTGTTACGGACTAGCGGGAGAGAGACCCAGTACTTC. This gives the protein CASSLLRTSGRETQYF. The whole variable domain, remainder taken from reference TRBV5-6 and TRBJ2-5, is DAGVTQSPTHLIKTRGQQVTLRCSPKSGHDTVSWYQQALGQGPQFIFQYYEEEERQRGNFPDRFSGHQFPNYSSELNVNALLLGDSALYLCASSLLRTSGRETQYFGPGTRLLVL.